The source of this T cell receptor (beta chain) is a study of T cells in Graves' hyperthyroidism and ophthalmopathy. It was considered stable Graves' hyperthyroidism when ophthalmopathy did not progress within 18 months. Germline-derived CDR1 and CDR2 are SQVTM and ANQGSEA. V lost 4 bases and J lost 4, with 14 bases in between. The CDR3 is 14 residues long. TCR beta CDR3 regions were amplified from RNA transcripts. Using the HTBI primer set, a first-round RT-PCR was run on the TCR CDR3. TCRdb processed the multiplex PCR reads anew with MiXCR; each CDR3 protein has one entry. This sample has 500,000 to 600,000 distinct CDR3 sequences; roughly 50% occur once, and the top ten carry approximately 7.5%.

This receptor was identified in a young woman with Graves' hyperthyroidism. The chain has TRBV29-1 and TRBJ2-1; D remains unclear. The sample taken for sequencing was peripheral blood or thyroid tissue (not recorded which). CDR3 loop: CSVVKVVGYNEQFF. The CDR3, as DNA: TGCAGCGTTGTAAAGGTAGTGGGTTACAATGAGCAGTTCTTC.